This TCR beta chain was sequenced in a study of naive and memory T cell subsets. An equimolar mix of two oligonucleotides served as the beta constant-region primer for TRBC1 and TRBC2. The ligated cDNA underwent four PCR rounds using SP2 and nested alpha and beta constant-region primers. The cDNA 3' end received a ligated single-stranded oligonucleotide carrying the SP2 primer and a 12-nucleotide UMI. In TCRdb, the UMI-ligation and nested PCR reads were re-called with MiXCR into one record per CDR3 protein. The table lists 98,000 or so distinct CDR3 sequences, 14% of them singletons. This clonotype has a handful of counts. No antigen is known for it. The study's findings and limits: Clonotypes here are unpaired alpha or beta chain sequences. Activation and differentiation may alter RNA-based TCR counts. Naive repertoires, especially CD8, held a few larger clonotypes, possibly memory cells re-expressing CD45RA. Gini index rose across naive, CM, EM and EMRA in CD4 and CD8.

The clonotype comes from a human donor in good health. Sequencing was done on a sample of naive CD8+ T cells from blood.

Here the CDR3 DNA reads TGTGCCAGCAGACCCGGCAGGGGACGGTACAATGAGCAGTTCTTC. This sequence encodes CASRPGRGRYNEQFF. The chain has TRBV12-3 or TRBV12-4 and TRBJ2-1; possible D gene TRBD1, 6 bases. Trimming stripped 6 bases from V and 4 bases from J, with 16 bases between. This CDR3 comprises 15 residues.